These 20 T cell receptor beta chains originate from one sample sequenced in a study of T cell responses to AZD1222 COVID-19 vaccine. Sequenced by immunoSEQ multiplex PCR; TCRdb stores in-frame clones only, minus some. The table shows 90,000 to 150,000 clones, with around 86% occurring only once. The input for sequencing was peripheral blood, taken on day 0 of AZD1222 vaccination. The receptors come from an adult in good health.

The chain carries TRBV5-4 and TRBJ2-1, with D possibly being TRBD1 or TRBD2 (5 bases each). The V end was cut by 0 bases, the J end by 9 bases, with 16 bases between. This CDR3 is 15 amino acids long. Germline V gene lookup returns CDR1 SGHNT and CDR2 YYREEE (reference sequence). The CDR3 is CASSLGGIVEGEQFF. The CDR3 nucleotides read TGTGCCAGCAGCTTGGGGGGGATCGTTGAGGGTGAGCAGTTCTTC. The full variable domain, with the rest looked up from reference TRBV5-4 and TRBJ2-1, is ETGVTQSPTHLIKTRGQQVTLRCSSQSGHNTVSWYQQALGQGPQFIFQYYREEENGRGNFPPRFSGLQFPNYSSELNVNALELDDSALYLCASSLGGIVEGEQFFGPGTRLTVL.

The CDR3, as DNA: TGTGCCACTGTGGGACTTGGCAATCAGCCCCAGCATTTT. Residues: CATVGLGNQPQHF. The chain has TRBV28 and TRBJ1-5; TRBD1 is a possible D gene (5 bases). The germline V gene has CDR1 MDHEN and CDR2 SYDVKM. CDR3 length: 13 amino acids. V was shortened by 10 bases and J by 2 bases, with 12 bases between the two germline ends.

This clone was picked up a small number of times. The chain uses TRBV27 and TRBJ1-1, with D perhaps TRBD1 (5 bases). In germline, CDR1 is MNHEY, CDR2 SMNVEV (reference sequence). The ends were cut back, 6 bases at V and 4 bases at J, with 18 bases in the middle. The CDR3 is made up of 15 amino acids. The CDR3 loop reads CASRPLGGRVTEAFF. The CDR3 DNA reads as TGTGCCAGCAGGCCTCTTGGGGGGAGGGTCACTGAAGCTTTCTTT.

The chain is built from TRBV18 and TRBJ2-1; D could derive from TRBD1 or TRBD2 (5 bases each). The CDR3 is 11 residues long. Trimming stripped 2 bases from V and 14 bases from J, with 10 bases between. CDR1 and CDR2 from the germline V gene are KGHSH and LQKENI. This CDR3 is CASSPGTAKFF. Here the CDR3 DNA reads TGTGCCAGCTCACCAGGGACGGCGAAGTTCTTC.

Only one count was recorded for this clone. V is TRBV5-1 and J is TRBJ2-2; TRBD2 might be the D (5 bases). V was pared by 4 bases and J by 0 bases, with 16 bases between. The germline V gene has CDR1 SGHRS and CDR2 YFSETQ. The CDR3 extends over 17 amino acids. CDR3 region: CASSPGPGFANTGELFF. CDR3 DNA: TGCGCCAGCAGCCCCGGACCGGGGTTCGCGAACACCGGGGAGCTGTTTTTT.

V gene TRBV18 combines with J gene TRBJ2-1; 13 bases map to TRBD2. The CDR3 spans 19 residues. The trim removed 0 bases at V and 5 bases at J, leaving 10 bases unmatched. In germline, CDR1 is KGHSH, CDR2 LQKENI. CDR3 protein: CASSPPTSGGSYSHNEQFF. CDR3 in DNA: TGTGCCAGCTCACCACCGACTAGCGGGGGGTCCTATTCTCACAATGAGCAGTTCTTC.

This sequence joins TRBV5-1 and TRBJ1-1, with D perhaps TRBD1 (5 bases). Trimming removed 0 bases from V and 1 base from J, with 10 bases in between. This CDR3 region has 15 residues. Germline V gene lookup returns CDR1 SGHRS and CDR2 YFSETQ. In DNA, the CDR3 is TGCGCCAGCAGCTTGGGGGGCCGGGCGAACACTGAAGCTTTCTTT. Translation: CASSLGGRANTEAFF.

This chain links TRBV6-2 or TRBV6-3 with TRBJ2-7; TRBD2 agrees at 7 bases. Germline CDR1 is MNHEY and CDR2 is SVGEGT. This CDR3 is 11 amino acids long. Losses at the gene ends were 4 bases for V and 10 bases for J; bases not matched to a gene: 4. CDR3 loop: CASSLTSFQYF. The CDR3, as DNA: TGTGCCAGCAGTTTGACTAGCTTTCAGTACTTC.

This rearrangement joins TRBV28 to TRBJ2-7; tentatively, D is TRBD1 (6 bases). The CDR3 spans 13 residues. Germline CDR1 MDHEN, CDR2 SYDVKM. V was shortened by 2 bases and J by 6 bases, with 11 bases between the two germline ends. The DNA of the CDR3 is TGTGCCAGCAGTTTAGTTGGGGGCCCCGAGCAGTACTTC. Amino acids: CASSLVGGPEQYF.

This chain connects TRBV4-2 to TRBJ2-1, with D possibly TRBD2 on 6 matching bases. Germline V lookup: CDR1 LGHNA, CDR2 YNFKEQ. V gave up 4 bases and J gave up 2 bases, with 15 bases separating them. The CDR3 has 16 amino acids. CDR3 nucleotides: TGTGCCAGCAGCCGACCGTCGGGAGCGGCCTACAATGAGCAGTTCTTC. Its protein product is CASSRPSGAAYNEQFF.

The chain carries TRBV10-2 and TRBJ1-5; 7 bases agree with TRBD1. V shed 3 bases, J shed 6 bases, and the junction held 8 bases outside the gene matches. Germline CDR1 WSHSY, CDR2 SAAADI. This CDR3 has 15 residues. This chain's CDR3 is CASSERQGELQPQHF. Written as DNA, the CDR3 is TGCGCCAGCAGTGAAAGGCAGGGGGAACTTCAGCCCCAGCATTTT.

The CDR3, as DNA: TGTGCCAGCAGGCCTAATAGCGGGAGTCTCTACACCGGGGAGCTGTTTTTT. Its protein is CASRPNSGSLYTGELFF. The chain uses TRBV5-4 and TRBJ2-2; 9 nucleotides match TRBD2. CDR3 length equals 17 residues. Germline lookup yields CDR1 SGHNT and CDR2 YYREEE (reference sequence). J lost 3 bases, V lost 5 bases, and 11 bases had no gene match.

The chain links TRBV19 to TRBJ1-5; 8 nucleotides match TRBD1. This CDR3 contains 17 residues. CDR1 and CDR2 from the germline V gene are LNHDA and SQIVND (reference sequence). Unmatched junction bases numbered 9, after V lost 4 bases and J lost 1 base. The CDR3: CASSRGAGGYSNQPQHF. In DNA form, the CDR3 reads TGTGCCAGTAGTAGGGGGGCAGGGGGCTACAGCAATCAGCCCCAGCATTTT.

The rearrangement joins TRBV7-9 to TRBJ2-2, with TRBD1 matching 9 bases. Germline lookup yields CDR1 SEHNR and CDR2 FQNEAQ (reference sequence). Trimming at V came to 9 bases and at J to 2 bases, leaving 4 bases not matched to a gene. This CDR3 spans 14 amino acids. The chain's CDR3 is CASQGQGNTGELFF. Written as DNA, the CDR3 is TGTGCCAGTCAGGGACAGGGAAACACCGGGGAGCTGTTTTTT.

This sequence joins TRBV9 and TRBJ1-4; possibly TRBD1 for D (5 bases). Germline lookup yields CDR1 SGDLS and CDR2 YYNGEE. There are 15 residues in the CDR3. The ends were cut back, 2 bases at V and 3 bases at J, with 11 bases in the middle. The CDR3 region is CASSVGLGANEKLFF. CDR3 nucleotide sequence: TGTGCCAGCAGCGTGGGATTGGGGGCTAATGAAAAACTGTTTTTT.

The J gene is TRBJ2-7, the V gene TRBV5-1; 8 bases fit TRBD2. The CDR3 is 16 amino acids. The V and J ends lost 1 base and 0 bases, in that order; junction bases with no gene match: 6. Germline V gene data show CDR1 as SGHRS and CDR2 as YFSETQ. The CDR3 DNA follows: TGCGCCAGCAGCTTGTTCGGGGGGGCGGACTCCTACGAGCAGTACTTC. Translated, it gives CASSLFGGADSYEQYF.

This rearrangement joins TRBV27 to TRBJ1-6; maybe TRBD1 (6 bases). V lost 4 bases and J 10 bases, leaving 17 bases between the germline ends. CDR3 length: 15 residues. CDR1 and CDR2 (germline): MNHEY, SMNVEV (reference sequence). CDR3 DNA: TGTGCCAGCAGTTACATTACCCAGGGGTTATCACCCCTCCACTTT. Amino acids: CASSYITQGLSPLHF.

The chain recombines TRBV28 with TRBJ2-7; 9 bases line up with TRBD1. The CDR3 extends over 18 amino acids. The germline gives CDR1 MDHEN, CDR2 SYDVKM. Trimming at V came to 6 bases and at J to 6 bases, leaving 21 bases not matched to a gene. The CDR3 DNA follows: TGTGCCAGCAGAGCTACCGCCGGACAGGGGCGTTTAACGGGCGAGCAGTACTTC. Translating it yields CASRATAGQGRLTGEQYF.

The V call is TRBV7-9, the J call TRBJ2-5; the match to TRBD2 covers 9 bases. V lost 6 bases to trimming and J lost 5 bases; unmatched junction nucleotides: 13. CDR1 is SEHNR and CDR2 is FQNEAQ in the germline V gene (reference sequence). CDR3 size: 16 residues. CDR3 bases: TGTGCCAGCAGTCCTCTAGGTAGCGGGAGAGGGGAGACCCAGTACTTC. Protein sequence: CASSPLGSGRGETQYF. The full variable domain, its missing parts supplied by reference TRBV7-9 and TRBJ2-5, is DTGVSQNPRHKITKRGQNVTFRCDPISEHNRLYWYRQTLGQGPEFLTYFQNEAQLEKSRLLSDRFSAERPKGSFSTLEIQRTEQGDSAMYLCASSPLGSGRGETQYFGPGTRLLVL.

This clone has only one observation. V gene TRBV7-2 combines with J gene TRBJ1-6; possible D gene TRBD1, 6 bases. V was shortened by 1 base and J by 7 bases, with 11 bases between the two germline ends. Per the germline V gene, CDR1 is SGHTA and CDR2 is FQGNSA. This CDR3 is 15 amino acids long. CDR3: CASSLVQGTNSPLHF. Here the CDR3 DNA reads TGTGCCAGCAGCTTAGTACAGGGAACCAATTCACCCCTCCACTTT.